This T cell receptor (beta chain) was identified during a study of cytomegalovirus exposure and HLA in healthy donors. General observations from the study: The authors enumerated some 160 TCR beta chains as linked to cytomegalovirus.

Generated by immunoSEQ multiplex PCR, the TCRdb table keeps only in-frame clones and is missing some. Here the sample spans about 160,000 clones, approximately 86% being singletons. A remark on this clone: Its antigen is not identified.

Trimming took off 4 bases at V and 4 bases at J, with 10 bases between the two ends. The CDR3 covers 13 residues. CDR1 is MNHEY and CDR2 is SMNVEV in the germline V gene (reference sequence). The rearrangement joins TRBV27 to TRBJ1-1, with D uncertain. The sequenced sample consisted of PBMCs. This receptor was identified in a woman aged 18-30 years in good health and CMV-seronegative. CDR3 residues: CASSSPRGTEAFF. CDR3 DNA sequence: TGTGCCAGCAGTTCCCCCCGGGGCACTGAAGCTTTCTTT.